The 23 T cell receptor beta chains below were found in one sample sequenced in a study of T cells after yellow fever vaccination (dated by TCRdb to about 2019). Library construction relied on 5' RACE. Sequencing used an Illumina HiSeq 2500. The public reads were reprocessed in TCRdb via fastp at Q25 and MiXCR, keeping in-frame beta chains. A single entry per CDR3 protein holds the most common genes and DNA from its merged rows. The sample table lists around 340,000 distinct CDR3 sequences, over 8% of them with a count of one. The ten biggest clones cover roughly 18% of the sample. The treatment or condition label of this sample denotes: live attenuated yellow fever vaccine strain. The input for sequencing was PBMCs, taken on the day of the first yellow fever vaccination. Every receptor here comes from a man aged 18 to 30 who received the YFV17D yellow fever vaccine.

A few counts support this clonotype. The chain is built from TRBV2 and TRBJ2-7; D gene uncertain. Germline V gene data show CDR1 as SNHLY and CDR2 as FYNNEI. Between the trimmed V and J ends, which lost 6 bases and 3 bases, there was a span of 12 bases. CDR3 length equals 13 residues. The chain's CDR3 is CASRESNSYEQYV. In nucleotides, the CDR3 is TGTGCCAGCAGGGAGAGTAACAGCTACGAGCAGTACGTC.

The V and J genes are TRBV18 and TRBJ2-6, with 8 bases aligning to TRBD1. CDR3 length: 17 amino acids. In germline, CDR1 is KGHSH, CDR2 LQKENI. V gave up 6 bases and J gave up 0 bases; unmatched junction bases: 7. The CDR3 DNA sequence: TGTGCCAGCTCGCTCGGACAGGGCACCTCTGGGGCCAACGTCCTGACTTTC. Translation gives CASSLGQGTSGANVLTF.

This clonotype was observed a few times. The J gene is TRBJ2-3, the V gene TRBV18, with 12 positions matching TRBD2. The V gene end was trimmed by 3 bases and the J gene end by 1 base; junction bases not matched to a gene: 8. The CDR3 extends over 18 amino acids. Germline loops: CDR1 KGHSH, CDR2 LQKENI. As DNA, the CDR3 is TGTGCCAGCTCACCGCGAGCTAGCGGGGGGGCCGGCACAGATACGCAGTATTTT. Protein sequence: CASSPRASGGAGTDTQYF. Using reference TRBV18 and TRBJ2-3 for the parts outside the CDR3, the full variable domain is NAGVMQNPRHLVRRRGQEARLRCSPMKGHSHVYWYRQLPEEGLKFMVYLQKENIIDESGMPKERFSAEFPKEGPSILRIQQVVRGDSAAYFCASSPRASGGAGTDTQYFGPGTRLTVL.

A few counts support this clonotype. This rearrangement joins TRBV20-1 to TRBJ2-3; D gene uncertain. Trimming took off 2 bases at V and 0 bases at J, with 18 bases between the two ends. Germline V lookup: CDR1 DFQATT, CDR2 SNEGSKA (reference sequence). CDR3 length: 17 residues. The DNA of the CDR3 is TGCAGTGCTAGATCTCCGTCCCCATCGCGTAGCACAGATACGCAGTATTTT. Translation gives CSARSPSPSRSTDTQYF.

The chain carries TRBV18 and TRBJ2-3; D ambiguous. Germline V gene lookup returns CDR1 KGHSH and CDR2 LQKENI. This CDR3 has 15 residues. V was shortened by 0 bases and J by 2 bases, with 9 bases between the two germline ends. CDR3 sequence reads: CASSPPGISTDTQYF. The CDR3, as DNA: TGTGCCAGCTCACCACCAGGGATCTCCACAGATACGCAGTATTTT.

This clonotype was observed a handful of times. The rearrangement uses TRBV5-1 and TRBJ2-2, with D perhaps TRBD1 or TRBD2 (5 bases each). The CDR3 is 15 amino acids. V was clipped by 4 bases and J by 5 bases, with 15 bases between them. Germline CDR1 is SGHRS and CDR2 is YFSETQ. The CDR3 bases are TGCGCCAGCAGCCTAGGACACCCGGGAACCGGGGAGCTGTTTTTT. It codes for CASSLGHPGTGELFF.

The chain recombines TRBV19 with TRBJ1-1; D gene uncertain. V lost 6 bases and J lost 1, with 6 bases in between. The CDR3 contains 12 residues. Germline values: CDR1 LNHDA, CDR2 SQIVND (reference sequence). CDR3 nucleotides: TGTGCCAGTAGACGGGGGAACACTGAAGCTTTCTTT. Residues: CASRRGNTEAFF.

J is TRBJ1-3 and V is TRBV10-3, with 11 nucleotides matching TRBD1. The junction had 2 bases not matched to a gene; V was cut back by 4 bases and J by 3 bases. CDR1 and CDR2 (germline): ENHRY, SYGVKD. The CDR3 is 15 residues long. CDR3 loop: CAISAGQGVGNTIYF. The CDR3 coding sequence is TGTGCCATCAGTGCGGGACAGGGGGTTGGAAACACCATATATTTT.

This clonotype was observed a few times. This rearrangement joins TRBV6-5 to TRBJ2-7; 7 nucleotides match TRBD1. CDR1 is MNHEY and CDR2 is SVGAGI in the germline V gene. This CDR3 region has 14 residues. The J segment lost 5 bases and the V segment lost 4 bases, leaving 8 bases of the junction unmatched. CDR3 in DNA: TGTGCCAGCAGTTGGACAGGAACGGTAAACGAGCAGTACTTC. Its translation is CASSWTGTVNEQYF.

A few counts support this clonotype. The rearrangement joins TRBV6-5 to TRBJ2-1, with unresolved D. The length of the CDR3 is 16 residues. The V end was cut by 0 bases, the J end by 0 bases, with 9 bases between. Germline CDR1 reads MNHEY; CDR2 reads SVGAGI. The CDR3 coding sequence is TGTGCCAGCAGTTACTCCAGTCCTATCTCCTACAATGAGCAGTTCTTC. The encoded protein is CASSYSSPISYNEQFF.

CDR3: CASSLVGGEHYEQYV. The CDR3 DNA is TGTGCCAGCAGCTTAGTGGGCGGGGAACACTACGAGCAGTACGTC. V and J are TRBV7-2 and TRBJ2-7, with D possibly being TRBD2 (6 bases). V was cut by 1 base and J by 3 bases, with 13 bases left in between. There are 15 residues in the CDR3. Per germline, CDR1 SGHTA and CDR2 FQGNSA.

This clonotype was detected many times. V gene TRBV3-1 combines with J gene TRBJ2-5; D gene uncertain. V lost 0 bases and J lost 5, with 4 bases in between. Per the germline V gene, CDR1 is LGHDT and CDR2 is YNNKEL (reference sequence). This CDR3 region has 12 residues. CDR3 nucleotide sequence: TGTGCCAGCAGCCAAGAAAGGGAGACCCAGTACTTC. Encoded protein: CASSQERETQYF.

This clonotype has a count of ten or more. The CDR3 reads CASSANGGLGQPQHF. Written as DNA, the CDR3 is TGTGCCAGCAGTGCCAATGGGGGTTTAGGTCAGCCCCAGCATTTT. This chain links TRBV6-1 with TRBJ1-5; a weak D match, TRBD1 (5 bases). CDR3 length: 15 amino acids. V was trimmed by 4 bases and J by 6 bases, leaving 16 bases between them. CDR1 MNHNS and CDR2 SASEGT come from the germline V gene.

A few counts support this clonotype. The J gene is TRBJ1-2, the V gene TRBV7-8; perhaps TRBD1 as D (5 bases). Germline V gene lookup returns CDR1 SGHVS and CDR2 FQNEAQ. The V gene lost 1 base and the J gene lost 0 bases, with 15 bases spanning the gap. CDR3 length: 17 residues. The CDR3 loop is CASSLGVGGESNYGYTF. The CDR3 DNA is TGTGCCAGCAGCTTAGGGGTCGGGGGGGAGTCTAACTATGGCTACACCTTC. Looking up the rest from reference TRBV7-8 and TRBJ1-2 gives the full variable domain: GAGVSQSPRYKVAKRGQDVALRCDPISGHVSLFWYQQALGQGPEFLTYFQNEAQLDKSGLPSDRFFAERPEGSVSTLKIQRTQQEDSAVYLCASSLGVGGESNYGYTFGSGTRLTVV.

This clonotype was counted many times. The chain has TRBV7-3 and TRBJ2-5; D perhaps matches TRBD1 (5 bases). V lost 1 base, J lost 5 bases, and 5 bases lay in between. The length of the CDR3 is 12 residues. CDR1 and CDR2 from the germline V gene are SGHTA and FQGTGA. Here the CDR3 reads CASSLNRETQYF. The CDR3 nucleotides are TGTGCCAGCAGCTTAAACAGGGAGACCCAGTACTTC.

At least ten counts were recorded for this clonotype. The rearrangement links TRBV24-1 to TRBJ2-2, with D maybe TRBD1 (6 bases). Trimming shortened V by 9 bases and J by 6 bases, and 10 bases separated the two germline ends. Germline V CDR1 and CDR2: KGHDR, SFDVKD. The CDR3 is made up of 12 amino acids. This CDR3 is CATEGDSGELFF. The CDR3 region has the DNA TGTGCCACCGAGGGGGATTCCGGGGAGCTGTTTTTT.

This clonotype was observed many times. This chain joins TRBV6-2 or TRBV6-3 and TRBJ2-7; D is unclear. V dropped 4 bases and J dropped 1 base, with 5 bases sitting between them. Germline CDR1 is MNHEY and CDR2 is SVGEGT. This CDR3 contains 12 residues. CDR3 coding DNA: TGTGCCAGCAGTTCCAGTTCCTACGAGCAGTACGTC. It codes for CASSSSSYEQYV.

This clonotype was counted ten times or more. The chain uses TRBV12-3 or TRBV12-4 and TRBJ2-5; D tentatively reads TRBD1 or TRBD2 (5 bases each). Trimming left V 6 bases short and J 5 bases short, with 13 bases between. CDR3 length equals 13 residues. CDR3 nucleotide sequence: TGTGCCAGCAGACCCGGGGCGAGGGAGACCCAGTACTTC. This encodes CASRPGARETQYF.

A few counts support this clonotype. The genes are TRBV7-3 and TRBJ2-4; D gene uncertain. CDR3 length: 15 residues. Germline V CDR1 and CDR2: SGHTA, FQGTGA. The V gene lost 0 bases and the J gene lost 6 bases, with 12 bases spanning the gap. This CDR3 reads CASSLTGGGSNIQYF. The CDR3 DNA reads as TGTGCCAGCAGCTTAACGGGCGGTGGGTCAAACATTCAGTACTTC.

This clonotype was counted a few times. The gene calls are TRBV7-2 and TRBJ2-1; D assignment may be TRBD1 or TRBD2 (5 bases each). CDR1 is SGHTA and CDR2 is FQGNSA in the germline V gene. The CDR3 spans 13 residues. V lost 3 bases, J lost 5 bases, and 8 bases lay in between. CDR3 DNA sequence: TGTGCCAGCAGCTTCGGGGCTCACAATGAGCAGTTCTTC. Amino acid sequence: CASSFGAHNEQFF.

V is TRBV4-3 and J is TRBJ1-2; TRBD1 matches 8 bases. Germline-derived CDR1 and CDR2 are LGHNA and YSLEER. The length of the CDR3 is 16 residues. V was pared by 0 bases and J by 6 bases, with 9 bases of the junction left unmatched. Written as DNA, the CDR3 is TGCGCCAGCAGCCAAGATATAATAGGACAGGGTAATGGCTACACCTTC. It is translated as CASSQDIIGQGNGYTF.

V usage is TRBV6-1 and J usage is TRBJ1-1; the D is unclear. This CDR3 contains 15 residues. Trimming left V 6 bases short and J 0 bases short, with 14 bases between. Germline CDR1 and CDR2: MNHNS and SASEGT. CDR3 amino acids: CASSRLTQMNTEAFF. DNA of the CDR3: TGTGCCAGCAGCCGCCTAACACAAATGAACACTGAAGCTTTCTTT.

This clonotype was detected a few times. The gene calls are TRBV20-1 and TRBJ2-3; 8 bases line up with TRBD2. Trimming took 3 bases from V and 3 from J; bases not matched to a gene: 11. The CDR3 runs 16 residues. The germline CDR1 and CDR2 sequences are DFQATT and SNEGSKA (reference sequence). The CDR3, as DNA: TGCAGTGCTAGGGGGGCTAGCGGGTCTGGGACAGATACGCAGTATTTT. It translates to CSARGASGSGTDTQYF.